This is a list of T cell receptor beta chains from one sample in a study of blood T cell repertoires in COVID-19. The data were produced by immunoSEQ multiplex PCR, yet TCRdb's version contains in-frame clones alone and is incomplete. Of about 90,000 clones listed, less than 85% are singletons. The sample was peripheral blood. These receptors were taken from a woman between 65 and 79 years old with acute or convalescent COVID-19. CDR3s include the opening cysteine and the closing phenylalanine or tryptophan. The order of the fields is CDR3 DNA, CDR3 protein, CDR3 length, J gene, clone size, D gene, V gene. The D gene is left open where the match is weak. Clone size appears in some rows only: once, few, many, or a class for an expanded clone.

cdr3_nt: TGTGCCAGTAGTCCTTATCCCGGGACTACCTACTACAATGAGCAGTTCTTC
cdr3_aa: CASSPYPGTTYYNEQFF
cdr3_length: 17
j_call: TRBJ2-1
clone_size: NA
d_call: TRBD2
v_call: TRBV19

cdr3_nt: TGTGCCAGCTCAGCGACAGGGGGCGGCAATGGCTACACCTTC
cdr3_aa: CASSATGGGNGYTF
cdr3_length: 14
j_call: TRBJ1-2
clone_size: NA
d_call: TRBD1
v_call: TRBV18

cdr3_nt: TGTGCCAGCTCTGACAGGGACAGCTCCTACAATGAGCAGTTCTTC
cdr3_aa: CASSDRDSSYNEQFF
cdr3_length: 15
j_call: TRBJ2-1
clone_size: NA
d_call: TRBD1
v_call: TRBV27

cdr3_nt: TGTGCCAGCAGAATACAGGGTTTCGGCTACACCTTC
cdr3_aa: CASRIQGFGYTF
cdr3_length: 12
j_call: TRBJ1-2
clone_size: NA
d_call: NA
v_call: TRBV6-5

cdr3_nt: TGTGCCAGCAGCAGGGCCACTGAAGCTTTCTTT
cdr3_aa: CASSRATEAFF
cdr3_length: 11
j_call: TRBJ1-1
clone_size: once
d_call: NA
v_call: TRBV2

cdr3_nt: TGTGCCAGCAGTGATATGGGGACAGGTCGAGGCTACACCTTC
cdr3_aa: CASSDMGTGRGYTF
cdr3_length: 14
j_call: TRBJ1-2
clone_size: NA
d_call: TRBD1
v_call: TRBV6-1

cdr3_nt: TGTGCCAGCAGTTCTGCCGGGACTAGCGGTTACGAGCAGTACTTC
cdr3_aa: CASSSAGTSGYEQYF
cdr3_length: 15
j_call: TRBJ2-7
clone_size: NA
d_call: TRBD2
v_call: TRBV2

cdr3_nt: TGTGCCAGCACCTCCAGCCGGGTCCGGGGGGATAATTCACCCCTCCACTTT
cdr3_aa: CASTSSRVRGDNSPLHF
cdr3_length: 17
j_call: TRBJ1-6
clone_size: NA
d_call: NA
v_call: TRBV7-8

cdr3_nt: TGCGCCAGCAGCTTAATAGCGGGAGGTGGCTACGAGCAGTACTTC
cdr3_aa: CASSLIAGGGYEQYF
cdr3_length: 15
j_call: TRBJ2-7
clone_size: few
d_call: TRBD2
v_call: TRBV5-1

cdr3_nt: TGTGCCATCAGTGAGGGAGGGGCGCCTAGCGAGCAGTACTTC
cdr3_aa: CAISEGGAPSEQYF
cdr3_length: 14
j_call: TRBJ2-7
clone_size: NA
d_call: NA
v_call: TRBV10-3

cdr3_nt: TGTGCCAGCAGTGACCCTGACCCCTTAGACAGGTCGTCAGCCGACGAGCAGTACTTC
cdr3_aa: CASSDPDPLDRSSADEQYF
cdr3_length: 19
j_call: TRBJ2-7
clone_size: NA
d_call: NA
v_call: TRBV6-4

cdr3_nt: TGCAGCGTTTTAACGGGGTGGGAAGCTTTCTTT
cdr3_aa: CSVLTGWEAFF
cdr3_length: 11
j_call: TRBJ1-1
clone_size: NA
d_call: NA
v_call: TRBV29-1

cdr3_nt: TGCAGCGTCAGCGGGACACCCTATGGCTACACCTTC
cdr3_aa: CSVSGTPYGYTF
cdr3_length: 12
j_call: TRBJ1-2
clone_size: few
d_call: NA
v_call: TRBV29-1

cdr3_nt: TGTGCCAGCAGTTCCCTCCTTACAGGGGGCCATCAGCCCCAGCATTTT
cdr3_aa: CASSSLLTGGHQPQHF
cdr3_length: 16
j_call: TRBJ1-5
clone_size: NA
d_call: TRBD1
v_call: TRBV28

cdr3_nt: TGTGCCTGGAGTAGGGCGGGTGAAGCTTTCTTT
cdr3_aa: CAWSRAGEAFF
cdr3_length: 11
j_call: TRBJ1-1
clone_size: once
d_call: NA
v_call: TRBV30

cdr3_nt: TGTGCCAGCAGCTTCCTAGTAACCACTGAAGCTTTCTTT
cdr3_aa: CASSFLVTTEAFF
cdr3_length: 13
j_call: TRBJ1-1
clone_size: few
d_call: NA
v_call: TRBV11-3

cdr3_nt: TGTGCCAGCAGTCTCGAGCGGAATGAGCAGTTCTTC
cdr3_aa: CASSLERNEQFF
cdr3_length: 12
j_call: TRBJ2-1
clone_size: NA
d_call: NA
v_call: TRBV11-2

cdr3_nt: TGCGCCAGCAGCGCGGCGGCAAAAAGGTCAGGGGGCCTCTATGGCTACACCTTC
cdr3_aa: CASSAAAKRSGGLYGYTF
cdr3_length: 18
j_call: TRBJ1-2
clone_size: NA
d_call: TRBD1
v_call: TRBV5-1

cdr3_nt: TGTGCCAGCAGGGGGCGGAGCTCCTACAATGAGCAGTTCTTC
cdr3_aa: CASRGRSSYNEQFF
cdr3_length: 14
j_call: TRBJ2-1
clone_size: NA
d_call: NA
v_call: TRBV27

cdr3_nt: TGTGCCAGCATTCGTCAGTTCTTC
cdr3_aa: CASIRQFF
cdr3_length: 8
j_call: TRBJ2-1
clone_size: NA
d_call: NA
v_call: TRBV7-7

cdr3_nt: TGTGCCAGCAGCCGAAATGAGGCTGGGGCCAACGTCCTGACTTTC
cdr3_aa: CASSRNEAGANVLTF
cdr3_length: 15
j_call: TRBJ2-6
clone_size: NA
d_call: NA
v_call: TRBV11-3

cdr3_nt: TGTGCCAGCAGCTTATCCGGGACAGGGAACACTGAAGCTTTCTTT
cdr3_aa: CASSLSGTGNTEAFF
cdr3_length: 15
j_call: TRBJ1-1
clone_size: NA
d_call: TRBD1
v_call: TRBV7-3

cdr3_nt: TGTGCCAGCAGCAGGGGACTAGCGGGAGGCGACAAGACCCAGTACTTC
cdr3_aa: CASSRGLAGGDKTQYF
cdr3_length: 16
j_call: TRBJ2-5
clone_size: NA
d_call: TRBD2
v_call: TRBV7-2

cdr3_nt: TGTGCCAGCATCCTCAGGGGTTTGCACACTGAAGCTTTCTTT
cdr3_aa: CASILRGLHTEAFF
cdr3_length: 14
j_call: TRBJ1-1
clone_size: once
d_call: NA
v_call: TRBV5-5

cdr3_nt: TGCGCCAGCAGCTTGGATGGGGGGGAGAACACTGAAGCTTTCTTT
cdr3_aa: CASSLDGGENTEAFF
cdr3_length: 15
j_call: TRBJ1-1
clone_size: NA
d_call: NA
v_call: TRBV5-1

cdr3_nt: TGCAGCGTTGAACAGGGCCTAGGAGCTGGAAACACCATATATTTT
cdr3_aa: CSVEQGLGAGNTIYF
cdr3_length: 15
j_call: TRBJ1-3
clone_size: NA
d_call: NA
v_call: TRBV29-1

cdr3_nt: TGTGCCAGCAGTGAAGTACAGGGGATCAACTATGGCTACACCTTC
cdr3_aa: CASSEVQGINYGYTF
cdr3_length: 15
j_call: TRBJ1-2
clone_size: few
d_call: TRBD1
v_call: TRBV2

cdr3_nt: TGTGCCTGGAGGCATGGAACTAGCGGGCGGGTGGAGCAGTTCTTC
cdr3_aa: CAWRHGTSGRVEQFF
cdr3_length: 15
j_call: TRBJ2-1
clone_size: NA
d_call: TRBD2
v_call: TRBV30

cdr3_nt: TGTGCCAGTAGTTATGCCGGGACAGATACGCAGTATTTT
cdr3_aa: CASSYAGTDTQYF
cdr3_length: 13
j_call: TRBJ2-3
clone_size: NA
d_call: NA
v_call: TRBV19

cdr3_nt: TGTGCCAGCAGCCAATCCTTTTCTCGGGTCTCACAACAAGGGCAGTACTTC
cdr3_aa: CASSQSFSRVSQQGQYF
cdr3_length: 17
j_call: TRBJ2-7
clone_size: once
d_call: NA
v_call: TRBV3-1/TRBV3-2

cdr3_nt: TGTGCCAGCCGTGGTGGGGCAGGGAGGACCGGGGAGCTGTTTTTT
cdr3_aa: CASRGGAGRTGELFF
cdr3_length: 15
j_call: TRBJ2-2
clone_size: NA
d_call: NA
v_call: TRBV5-5

cdr3_nt: TGCGCCAGCAGCTTGGGACAGGGGCGAACTGAAGCTTTCTTT
cdr3_aa: CASSLGQGRTEAFF
cdr3_length: 14
j_call: TRBJ1-1
clone_size: once
d_call: TRBD1
v_call: TRBV5-1

cdr3_nt: TGTGCCAGCAGCCTAACGGTCAATGAGCAGTTCTTC
cdr3_aa: CASSLTVNEQFF
cdr3_length: 12
j_call: TRBJ2-1
clone_size: NA
d_call: NA
v_call: TRBV7-6

cdr3_nt: TGTGCCAGCACTCTTGGGACAGGGTATTCCGGGGAGCTGTTTTTT
cdr3_aa: CASTLGTGYSGELFF
cdr3_length: 15
j_call: TRBJ2-2
clone_size: NA
d_call: TRBD1
v_call: TRBV28

cdr3_nt: TGTGCCAGCAGCCAAACAGGGCGGGAGCTGTTTTTT
cdr3_aa: CASSQTGRELFF
cdr3_length: 12
j_call: TRBJ2-2
clone_size: NA
d_call: NA
v_call: TRBV3-1/TRBV3-2

cdr3_nt: TGTGCCAGCAGCCCAAGGACTAGCGGGGGTTACGAGCAGTACTTC
cdr3_aa: CASSPRTSGGYEQYF
cdr3_length: 15
j_call: TRBJ2-7
clone_size: NA
d_call: TRBD2
v_call: TRBV9

cdr3_nt: TGTGCCAGCAGTTGGACAGGGCCGAACACCGGGGAGCTGTTTTTT
cdr3_aa: CASSWTGPNTGELFF
cdr3_length: 15
j_call: TRBJ2-2
clone_size: NA
d_call: TRBD1
v_call: TRBV25-1

cdr3_nt: TGTGCCAGCAGTCCGATCGGAGCGGGGACTAGCACAGATACGCAGTATTTT
cdr3_aa: CASSPIGAGTSTDTQYF
cdr3_length: 17
j_call: TRBJ2-3
clone_size: NA
d_call: TRBD2
v_call: TRBV27

cdr3_nt: TGTGCCAGCAGCCCAGGGGGTCGGGGCATTGGAAACACCATATATTTT
cdr3_aa: CASSPGGRGIGNTIYF
cdr3_length: 16
j_call: TRBJ1-3
clone_size: NA
d_call: TRBD1
v_call: TRBV7-2

cdr3_nt: TGTGCCAGTAGTATCGGTAAGGGGGCTTACGAGCAGTACTTC
cdr3_aa: CASSIGKGAYEQYF
cdr3_length: 14
j_call: TRBJ2-7
clone_size: NA
d_call: TRBD1
v_call: TRBV19

cdr3_nt: TGTGCCAGCTCACCACTTTGGTCAGGTTCCTACGAGCAGTACTTC
cdr3_aa: CASSPLWSGSYEQYF
cdr3_length: 15
j_call: TRBJ2-7
clone_size: few
d_call: NA
v_call: TRBV18

cdr3_nt: TGTGCCAGCAGATCAGGGGGCTTCACAGATACGCAGTATTTT
cdr3_aa: CASRSGGFTDTQYF
cdr3_length: 14
j_call: TRBJ2-3
clone_size: many
d_call: TRBD1
v_call: TRBV6-5

cdr3_nt: TGTGCCAGTAGCCCACGGAGCGTTGCCGAGCAGTACTTC
cdr3_aa: CASSPRSVAEQYF
cdr3_length: 13
j_call: TRBJ2-7
clone_size: once
d_call: NA
v_call: TRBV19

cdr3_nt: TGTGCCAGCAGCCTAGATGCAGGGGGCGAAAAAGCTTTCTTT
cdr3_aa: CASSLDAGGEKAFF
cdr3_length: 14
j_call: TRBJ1-1
clone_size: NA
d_call: TRBD1
v_call: TRBV5-8

cdr3_nt: TGTGCCAGCACCCTAAACCGAGGGCTTAATTCACCCCTCCACTTT
cdr3_aa: CASTLNRGLNSPLHF
cdr3_length: 15
j_call: TRBJ1-6
clone_size: NA
d_call: NA
v_call: TRBV7-2

cdr3_nt: TGTGCCAGCAGCTTAGCTCGGAACACCGGGGAGCTGTTTTTT
cdr3_aa: CASSLARNTGELFF
cdr3_length: 14
j_call: TRBJ2-2
clone_size: NA
d_call: NA
v_call: TRBV7-2

cdr3_nt: TGTGCCAGCAGCTTAGCCTGGGGAGGTGGCTACACCTTC
cdr3_aa: CASSLAWGGGYTF
cdr3_length: 13
j_call: TRBJ1-2
clone_size: NA
d_call: NA
v_call: TRBV7-9

cdr3_nt: TGTGCCAGCAGCTTGACAGGGGAAAATTCACCCCTCCACTTT
cdr3_aa: CASSLTGENSPLHF
cdr3_length: 14
j_call: TRBJ1-6
clone_size: NA
d_call: TRBD1
v_call: TRBV5-4

cdr3_nt: TGTGCCAGCAGGACGGACAGGGGTGGATCTGAAGCTTTCTTT
cdr3_aa: CASRTDRGGSEAFF
cdr3_length: 14
j_call: TRBJ1-1
clone_size: NA
d_call: TRBD1
v_call: TRBV6-5

cdr3_nt: TGTGCCAGCAGTTTGGACAGGGTCCTTCCCGAAGCTTTCTTT
cdr3_aa: CASSLDRVLPEAFF
cdr3_length: 14
j_call: TRBJ1-1
clone_size: NA
d_call: TRBD1
v_call: TRBV28

cdr3_nt: TGTGCCAGCAGTTTCTGGAGCACCGGGGAGCTGTTTTTT
cdr3_aa: CASSFWSTGELFF
cdr3_length: 13
j_call: TRBJ2-2
clone_size: NA
d_call: NA
v_call: TRBV27

cdr3_nt: TGTGCCAGCAGTCCCTGGGGGGCATTAGCGGGGTACAATGAGCAGTTCTTC
cdr3_aa: CASSPWGALAGYNEQFF
cdr3_length: 17
j_call: TRBJ2-1
clone_size: NA
d_call: TRBD2
v_call: TRBV28

cdr3_nt: TGTGCCAGCAGTTACCGGGCAGGGTTAAATGAGCAGTTCTTC
cdr3_aa: CASSYRAGLNEQFF
cdr3_length: 14
j_call: TRBJ2-1
clone_size: NA
d_call: NA
v_call: TRBV6-2/TRBV6-3